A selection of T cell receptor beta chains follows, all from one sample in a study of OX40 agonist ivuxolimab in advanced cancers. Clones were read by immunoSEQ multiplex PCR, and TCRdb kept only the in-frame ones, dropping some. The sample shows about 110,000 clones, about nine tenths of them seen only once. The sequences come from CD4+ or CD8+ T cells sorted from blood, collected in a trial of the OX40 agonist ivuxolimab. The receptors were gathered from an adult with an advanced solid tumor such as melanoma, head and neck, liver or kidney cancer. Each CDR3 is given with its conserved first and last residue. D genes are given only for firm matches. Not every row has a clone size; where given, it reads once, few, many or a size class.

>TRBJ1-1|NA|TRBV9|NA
TGTGCCAGCAGCGTACAGTTTGACACTGAAGCTTTCTTT
CASSVQFDTEAFF
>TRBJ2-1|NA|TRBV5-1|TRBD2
TGCGCCAGCAGCTTGGAGACTAGCGGGAATGAGCAGTTCTTC
CASSLETSGNEQFF
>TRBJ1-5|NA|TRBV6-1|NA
TGTGCCAGCACGGGTGATAAGAAGCCCCAGCATTTT
CASTGDKKPQHF
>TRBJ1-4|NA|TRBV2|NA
TGTGCCAGCAGTTCCCAGGGTGGAGGTGAAAAACTGTTTTTT
CASSSQGGGEKLFF
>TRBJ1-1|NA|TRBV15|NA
TGTGCCACCAGCAGAGACAGGAACACTGAAGCTTTCTTT
CATSRDRNTEAFF
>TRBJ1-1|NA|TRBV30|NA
TGTGCCTGGAGTCGTGGGGGGGGAACAGGTGAAGCTTTCTTT
CAWSRGGGTGEAFF
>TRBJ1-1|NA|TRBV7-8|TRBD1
TGTGCCAGCAGCACACGGACAGGGAACACTGAAGCTTTCTTT
CASSTRTGNTEAFF
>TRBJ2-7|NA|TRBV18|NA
TGTGCCAGCTCACCACCAGGGGAGTCCGACGAGCAGTACTTC
CASSPPGESDEQYF
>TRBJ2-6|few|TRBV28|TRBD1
TGTGCCAGCAACGCCCCGGGACAGGGGTCTGGGGCCAACGTCCTGACTTTC
CASNAPGQGSGANVLTF
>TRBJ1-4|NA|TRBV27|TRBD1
TGTGCCAGCAGTTCGACAGGGAGTAATGAAAAACTGTTTTTT
CASSSTGSNEKLFF
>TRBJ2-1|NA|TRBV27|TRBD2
TGTGCCAGCAGTGAAGAAGCGGGACTAGCGGGAGGTAGCAATGAGCAGTTCTTC
CASSEEAGLAGGSNEQFF
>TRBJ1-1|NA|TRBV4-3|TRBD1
TGCGCCAGCAGCAAGGGGACAGGAGCTTTCTTT
CASSKGTGAFF
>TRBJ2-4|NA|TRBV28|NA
TGTGCCAGCAGTCCCCCCGGAGTATCCAAAAACATTCAGTACTTC
CASSPPGVSKNIQYF
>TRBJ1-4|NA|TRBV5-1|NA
TGCGCCAGCAGCTTCACTAATGAAAAACTGTTTTTT
CASSFTNEKLFF
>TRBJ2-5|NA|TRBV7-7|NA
TGTGCTAGCAGCTTAGCGGTTCAAGAGACCCAGTACTTC
CASSLAVQETQYF
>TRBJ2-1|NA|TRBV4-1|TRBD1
TGCGCCAGCAGCAGACAGGGGGCCTCCTACAATGAGCAGTTCTTC
CASSRQGASYNEQFF
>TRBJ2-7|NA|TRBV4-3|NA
TGCGCCAGCAGCCAACATGTGACCTACGAGCAGTACTTC
CASSQHVTYEQYF
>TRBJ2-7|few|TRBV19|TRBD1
TGTGCCAGTAGTATAATCACGGACAGGGGAAACGAGCAGTACTTC
CASSIITDRGNEQYF
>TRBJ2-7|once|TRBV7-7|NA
TGTGCTAGCAGCTTAGGGCCCGGGGTCGAGCAGTACTTC
CASSLGPGVEQYF
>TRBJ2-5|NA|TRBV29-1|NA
TGCAGCGTACTCTCCGAGCGGGTCTATGAGACCCAGTACTTC
CSVLSERVYETQYF
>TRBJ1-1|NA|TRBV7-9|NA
TGTGCCAGCAGCTTGATGGGACTTTTGAACACTGAAGCTTTCTTT
CASSLMGLLNTEAFF
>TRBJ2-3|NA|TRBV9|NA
TGTGCCAGCAGCGTAAGTCAGGAAACTTCAGATACGCAGTATTTT
CASSVSQETSDTQYF
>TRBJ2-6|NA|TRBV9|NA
TGTGCCAGCAGTAAGAAGGGGACTGGGGCCAACGTCCTGACTTTC
CASSKKGTGANVLTF
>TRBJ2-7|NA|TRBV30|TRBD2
TGTGCCTGGAGTGTAATAACTAGCGGGGGATTATTTTCCTACGAGCAGTACTTC
CAWSVITSGGLFSYEQYF
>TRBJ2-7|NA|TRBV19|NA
TGTGCCAGTAGTATAACCCCGGGGACCTCCTACGAGCAGTACTTC
CASSITPGTSYEQYF
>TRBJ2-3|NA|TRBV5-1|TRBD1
TGCGCCAGCAGTAGTCGACGGACAGGGGGAACAGATACGCAGTATTTT
CASSSRRTGGTDTQYF
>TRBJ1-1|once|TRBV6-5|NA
TGTGCCAGCAGTTTGAAGGCAGGTGGGACTGAAGCTTTCTTT
CASSLKAGGTEAFF
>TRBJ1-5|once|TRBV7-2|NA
TGTGCCAGCAGCTTAGGTCCCGAGGAAAAGCCCCAGCATTTT
CASSLGPEEKPQHF
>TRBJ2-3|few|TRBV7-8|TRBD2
TGTGCCAGCAGCTTCGGACTAGCGGGGGGCCGAAGCACAGATACGCAGTATTTT
CASSFGLAGGRSTDTQYF
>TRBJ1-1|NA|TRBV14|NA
TGTGCCAGCAGCCAAGATAGGGTCCCCCTTGTCGGCACTGAAGCTTTCTTT
CASSQDRVPLVGTEAFF
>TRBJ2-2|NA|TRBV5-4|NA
TGTGCCAGCAGCTTCGGACCATTCTTACGGTCCGGGGAGCTGTTTTTT
CASSFGPFLRSGELFF
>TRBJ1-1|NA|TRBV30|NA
TGTGCCTGGAGTGTGGCTTGGAGCAGAGGGACTGAAGCTTTCTTT
CAWSVAWSRGTEAFF
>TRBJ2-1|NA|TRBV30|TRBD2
TGTGCCTGGGGAGAGATACTAGCGGCCAACAATGAGCAGTTCTTC
CAWGEILAANNEQFF
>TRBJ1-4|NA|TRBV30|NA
TGTGCCTGGAGTCCCTCTCTGGAAAAACTGTTTTTT
CAWSPSLEKLFF
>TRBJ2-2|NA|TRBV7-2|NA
TGTGCCAGCAGCGAGCGGAGCACCGGGGAGCTGTTTTTT
CASSERSTGELFF
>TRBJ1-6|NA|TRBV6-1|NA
TGTGCCAGCAGTTGGAGGGGGAATTCACCCCTCCACTTT
CASSWRGNSPLHF
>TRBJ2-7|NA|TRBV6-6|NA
TGTGCCAGCAGTCCCCGGGACTTATCCTACGAGCAGTACTTC
CASSPRDLSYEQYF
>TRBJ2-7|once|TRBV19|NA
TGTGCGACTAGTAACGGATACGAGCAGTACTTC
CATSNGYEQYF
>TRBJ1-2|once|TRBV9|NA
TGTGCCAGCAGCGTTACAGGGATCAGTGGCTACACCTTC
CASSVTGISGYTF
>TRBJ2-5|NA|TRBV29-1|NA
TGCAGCGTTGGTAGTGAGACCCAGTACTTC
CSVGSETQYF
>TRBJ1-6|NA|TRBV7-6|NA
TGTGCCAGCAGCTTAGCGCGAGTGGGTTCAGCCCTCCACTTT
CASSLARVGSALHF
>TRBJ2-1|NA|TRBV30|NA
TGTGCCTGGAGTGTACGGCTAGATGAGCAGTTCTTC
CAWSVRLDEQFF
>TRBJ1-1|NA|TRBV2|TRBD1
TGTGCCAGCAGTTTAAATGGACAGGAGAACACTGAAGCTTTCTTT
CASSLNGQENTEAFF
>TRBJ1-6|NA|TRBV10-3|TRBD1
TGTGCCATCAGTGAGTCGGACCAGGGGGCAGGTTATAATTCACCCCTCCACTTT
CAISESDQGAGYNSPLHF
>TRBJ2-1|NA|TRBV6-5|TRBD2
TGTGCCAGCAGGCGCACCGGGACTAGCAAAAATGAGCAGTTCTTC
CASRRTGTSKNEQFF
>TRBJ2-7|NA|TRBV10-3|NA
TGTGCCATCAGTGATAGTTCTGACTACGAGCAGTACTTC
CAISDSSDYEQYF
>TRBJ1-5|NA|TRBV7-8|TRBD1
TGTGCCAGCAGCTTCGACAGGGAGGATCAGCCCCAGCATTTT
CASSFDREDQPQHF
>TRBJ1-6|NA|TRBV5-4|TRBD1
TGTGCCAGCAGTCCGGGACAGGGGCGATCAGATTCACCCCTCCACTTT
CASSPGQGRSDSPLHF
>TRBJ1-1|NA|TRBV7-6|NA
TGTGCCAGCAGCCGGAGGAACGGTGAAGCTTTCTTT
CASSRRNGEAFF
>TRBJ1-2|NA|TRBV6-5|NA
TGTGCAAACTATGGCTACACCTTC
CANYGYTF
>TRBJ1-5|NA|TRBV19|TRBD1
TGTGCCAGTAGTTTAATCGGGGACAGGGTTAATGATCAGCCCCAGCATTTT
CASSLIGDRVNDQPQHF
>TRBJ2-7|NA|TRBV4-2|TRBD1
TGTGCCAGCAGCCGCCAAGGACAGGGACGAGGCTACGAGCAGTACTTC
CASSRQGQGRGYEQYF
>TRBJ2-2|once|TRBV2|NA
TGTGCCAGCAGGGCTAGCAATACCGGGGAGCTGTTTTTT
CASRASNTGELFF
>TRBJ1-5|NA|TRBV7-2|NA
TGTGCCAGCAGCTTAGGTCCACAGGCCAATCAGCCCCAGCATTTT
CASSLGPQANQPQHF
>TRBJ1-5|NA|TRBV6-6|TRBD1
TGTGCCAGTTCCCGGACAGGGCAACAGCCCCAGCATTTT
CASSRTGQQPQHF
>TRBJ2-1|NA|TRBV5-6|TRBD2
TGTGCCAGCAGCTTGTTGAGGGGAGGGAGACTCTACAATGAGCAGTTCTTC
CASSLLRGGRLYNEQFF